Included here is one TCR beta chain sequence, with context. Using the 5' RACE reads, TCRdb records one entry per CDR3 protein without DNA. This repertoire includes 440,000 or so distinct CDR3 sequences. This sample is drawn from a study of T cells expressing NK-cell markers. Background on the study: It was sorted CD3+CD56-NKG2C+, CD3+CD56+NKG2C- and CD3+CD56+NKG2C+ T cells that provided the TCR beta repertoires.

CDR3 length equals 16 residues. Germline V gene sequence: CDR1 SGHRS, CDR2 YFSETQ. The chain links TRBV5-1 to TRBJ2-2. The source is a woman between 18 and 70 years old in good health. The sequenced material came from blood T cells: a sorted CD56 or NKG2C T cell subset, CD4+ or CD8+ T cells, or bulk PBMC T cells (not recorded which). CDR3 region: CASSLKRSDRTGELFF.